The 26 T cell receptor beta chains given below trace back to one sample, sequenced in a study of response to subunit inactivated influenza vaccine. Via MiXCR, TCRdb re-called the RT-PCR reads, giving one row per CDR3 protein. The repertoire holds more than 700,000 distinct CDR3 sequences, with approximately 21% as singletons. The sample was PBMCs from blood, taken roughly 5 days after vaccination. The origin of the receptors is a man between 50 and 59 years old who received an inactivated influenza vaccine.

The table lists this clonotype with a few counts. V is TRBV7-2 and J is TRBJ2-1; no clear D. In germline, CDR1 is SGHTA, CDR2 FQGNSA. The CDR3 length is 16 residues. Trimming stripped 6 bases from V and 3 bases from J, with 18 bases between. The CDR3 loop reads CASREQSLTLYNEQFF. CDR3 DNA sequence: TGTGCCAGCAGGGAGCAATCCCTAACTCTCTACAATGAGCAGTTCTTC.

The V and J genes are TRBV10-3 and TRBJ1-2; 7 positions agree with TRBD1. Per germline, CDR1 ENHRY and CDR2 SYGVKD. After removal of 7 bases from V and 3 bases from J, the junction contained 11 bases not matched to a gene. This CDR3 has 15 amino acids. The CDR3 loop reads CAIKGSQGGDYGYTF. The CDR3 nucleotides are TGTGCCATCAAGGGGAGTCAGGGGGGAGACTATGGCTACACCTTC.

This CDR3 is CASQENTDTQYF. CDR3 nucleotides: TGTGCCAGCCAAGAGAACACAGATACGCAGTATTTT. The gene calls are TRBV30 and TRBJ2-3; D is uncertain. The V end was cut by 8 bases, the J end by 2 bases, with 11 bases between. The CDR3 is 12 residues long. The V gene's germline CDR1 is GTSNPN and CDR2 SVGIG (reference sequence).

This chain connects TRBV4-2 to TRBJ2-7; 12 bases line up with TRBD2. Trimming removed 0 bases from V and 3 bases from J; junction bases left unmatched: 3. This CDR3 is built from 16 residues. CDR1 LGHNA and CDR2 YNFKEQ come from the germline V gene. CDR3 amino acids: CASSQELAGGNYEQYF. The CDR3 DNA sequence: TGTGCCAGCAGCCAAGAACTAGCGGGAGGCAACTACGAGCAGTACTTC.

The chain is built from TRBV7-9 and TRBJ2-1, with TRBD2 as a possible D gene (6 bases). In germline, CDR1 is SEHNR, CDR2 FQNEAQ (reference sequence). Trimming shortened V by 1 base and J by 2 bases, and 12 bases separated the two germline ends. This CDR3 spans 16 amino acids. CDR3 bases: TGTGCCAGCAGCTTAGGGGACGGGAGAGCCTACAATGAGCAGTTCTTC. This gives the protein CASSLGDGRAYNEQFF.

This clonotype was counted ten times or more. The CDR3 DNA sequence: TGTGCCACCAGCAAGGGACTAGCGGGGGCCGGAGCAGATACGCAGTATTTT. Amino acid sequence: CATSKGLAGAGADTQYF. The chain recombines TRBV15 with TRBJ2-3, with 14 bases lining up with TRBD2. Germline values: CDR1 LNHNV, CDR2 YYDKDF (reference sequence). Losses at the gene ends were 4 bases for V and 4 bases for J; bases not matched to a gene: 7. This CDR3 is 17 amino acids long.

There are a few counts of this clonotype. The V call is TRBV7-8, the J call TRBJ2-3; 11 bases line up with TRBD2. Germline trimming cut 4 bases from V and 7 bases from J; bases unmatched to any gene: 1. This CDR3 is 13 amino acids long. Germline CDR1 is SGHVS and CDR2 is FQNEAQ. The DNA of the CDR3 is TGTGCCAGCAGCTCTAGCGGGGGGAATACGCAGTATTTT. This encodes CASSSSGGNTQYF.

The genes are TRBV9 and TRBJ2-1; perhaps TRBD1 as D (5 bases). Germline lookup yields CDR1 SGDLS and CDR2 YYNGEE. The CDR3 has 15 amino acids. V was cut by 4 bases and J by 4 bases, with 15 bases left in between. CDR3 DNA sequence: TGTGCCAGCAGCCCACACCCAGGGCAGTACAATGAGCAGTTCTTC. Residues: CASSPHPGQYNEQFF.

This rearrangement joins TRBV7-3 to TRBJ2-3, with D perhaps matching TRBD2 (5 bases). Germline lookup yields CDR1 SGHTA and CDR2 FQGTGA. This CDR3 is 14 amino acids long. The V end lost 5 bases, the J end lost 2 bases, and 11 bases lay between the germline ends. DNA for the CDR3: TGTGCCAGCAGCCCAAGCGGAAACACAGATACGCAGTATTTT. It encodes CASSPSGNTDTQYF.

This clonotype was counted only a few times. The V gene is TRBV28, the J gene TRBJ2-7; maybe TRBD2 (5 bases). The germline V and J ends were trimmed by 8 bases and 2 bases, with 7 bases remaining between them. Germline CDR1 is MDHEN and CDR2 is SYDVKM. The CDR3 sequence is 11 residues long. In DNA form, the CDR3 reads TGTGCCAGCGAGAGGGCCTACGAGCAGTACTTC. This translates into CASERAYEQYF.

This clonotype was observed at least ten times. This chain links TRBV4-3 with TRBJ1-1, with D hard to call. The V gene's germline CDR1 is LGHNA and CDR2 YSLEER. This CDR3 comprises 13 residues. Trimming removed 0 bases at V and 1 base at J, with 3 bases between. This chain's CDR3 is CASSQEQNTEAFF. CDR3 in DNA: TGCGCCAGCAGCCAAGAACAGAACACTGAAGCTTTCTTT.

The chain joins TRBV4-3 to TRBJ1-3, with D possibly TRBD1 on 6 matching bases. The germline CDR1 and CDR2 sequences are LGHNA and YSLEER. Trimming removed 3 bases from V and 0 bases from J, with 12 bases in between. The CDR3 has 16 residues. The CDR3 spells CASSQRGDFSGNTIYF. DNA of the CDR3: TGCGCCAGCAGCCAGAGGGGGGACTTCTCTGGAAACACCATATATTTT.

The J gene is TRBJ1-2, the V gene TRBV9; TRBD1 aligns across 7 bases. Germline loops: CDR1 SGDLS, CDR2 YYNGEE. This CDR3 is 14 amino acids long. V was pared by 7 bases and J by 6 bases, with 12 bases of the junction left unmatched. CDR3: CASSPTGAGNGYTF. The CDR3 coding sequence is TGTGCCAGCTCCCCAACAGGGGCAGGGAATGGCTACACCTTC.

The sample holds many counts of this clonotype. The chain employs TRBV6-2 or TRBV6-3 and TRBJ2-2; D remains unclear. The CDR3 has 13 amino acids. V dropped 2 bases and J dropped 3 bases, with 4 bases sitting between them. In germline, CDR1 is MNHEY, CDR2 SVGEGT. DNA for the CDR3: TGTGCCAGCAGTTACCGGGACACCGGGGAGCTGTTTTTT. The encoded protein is CASSYRDTGELFF.

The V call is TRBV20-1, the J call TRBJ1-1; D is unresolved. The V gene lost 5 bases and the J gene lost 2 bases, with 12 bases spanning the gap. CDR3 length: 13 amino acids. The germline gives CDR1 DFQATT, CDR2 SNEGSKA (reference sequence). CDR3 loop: CSAAHRTNTEAFF. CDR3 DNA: TGCAGTGCTGCCCATCGTACCAACACTGAAGCTTTCTTT.

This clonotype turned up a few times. The CDR3: CASSLAPHSPLHF. CDR3 nucleotides: TGCGCCAGCAGCTTGGCTCCTCATTCACCCCTCCACTTT. V is TRBV5-1 and J is TRBJ1-6; no definite D call. CDR3 length equals 13 residues. Germline values: CDR1 SGHRS, CDR2 YFSETQ. V was cut by 0 bases and J by 8 bases, with 6 bases left in between.

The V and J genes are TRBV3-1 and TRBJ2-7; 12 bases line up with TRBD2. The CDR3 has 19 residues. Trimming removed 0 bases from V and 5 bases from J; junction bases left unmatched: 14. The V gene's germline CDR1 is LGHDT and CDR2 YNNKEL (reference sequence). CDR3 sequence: CASSQDSASGRAKLNEQYF. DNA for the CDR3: TGTGCCAGCAGCCAAGATTCGGCTAGCGGGAGGGCCAAGCTAAACGAGCAGTACTTC.

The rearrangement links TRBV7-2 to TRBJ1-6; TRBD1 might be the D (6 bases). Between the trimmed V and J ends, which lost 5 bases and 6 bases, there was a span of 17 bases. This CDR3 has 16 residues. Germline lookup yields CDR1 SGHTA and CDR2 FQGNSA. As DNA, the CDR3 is TGTGCCAGCAGCAAAGAGGCGTCAGGGGTTAATTCACCCCTCCACTTT. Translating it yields CASSKEASGVNSPLHF.

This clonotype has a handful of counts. CDR3 sequence: CSASPGGTADTQYF. In nucleotides, the CDR3 is TGCAGTGCTAGCCCCGGAGGGACCGCAGATACGCAGTATTTT. J is TRBJ2-3 and V is TRBV20-1, with a possible D match to TRBD2 (6 bases). CDR3 length: 14 amino acids. Looked up from germline, CDR1 is DFQATT and CDR2 is SNEGSKA (reference sequence). V was shortened by 3 bases and J by 4 bases, with 14 bases between the two germline ends.

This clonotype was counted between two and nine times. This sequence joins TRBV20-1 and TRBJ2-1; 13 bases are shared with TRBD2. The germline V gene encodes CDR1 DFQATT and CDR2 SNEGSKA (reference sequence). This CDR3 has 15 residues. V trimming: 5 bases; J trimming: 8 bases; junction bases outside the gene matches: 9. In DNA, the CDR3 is TGCAGTGCTCTCGGACTAGCGGGAGCTGTAGATGAGCAGTTCTTC. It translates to CSALGLAGAVDEQFF.

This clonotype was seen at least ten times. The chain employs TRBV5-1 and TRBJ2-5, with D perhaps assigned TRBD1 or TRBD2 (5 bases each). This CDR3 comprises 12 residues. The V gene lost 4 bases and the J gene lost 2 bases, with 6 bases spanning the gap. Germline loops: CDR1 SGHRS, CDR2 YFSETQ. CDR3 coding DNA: TGCGCCAGCAGCGGGGGTCAAGAGACCCAGTACTTC. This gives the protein CASSGGQETQYF.

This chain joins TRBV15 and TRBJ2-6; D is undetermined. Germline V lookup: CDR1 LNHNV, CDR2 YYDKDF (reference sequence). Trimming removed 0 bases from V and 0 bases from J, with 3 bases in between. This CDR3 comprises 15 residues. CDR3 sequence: CATSREDSGANVLTF. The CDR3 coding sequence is TGTGCCACCAGCAGAGAAGACTCTGGGGCCAACGTCCTGACTTTC.

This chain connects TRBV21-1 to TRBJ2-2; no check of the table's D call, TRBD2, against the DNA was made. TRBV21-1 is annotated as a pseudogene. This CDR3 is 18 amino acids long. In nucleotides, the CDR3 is TGTGCCAGCAGCAAACTCCGCCTGGGGGAGGTGGCCACCGGGGAGCTGTTTTTT. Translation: CASSKLRLGEVATGELFF.

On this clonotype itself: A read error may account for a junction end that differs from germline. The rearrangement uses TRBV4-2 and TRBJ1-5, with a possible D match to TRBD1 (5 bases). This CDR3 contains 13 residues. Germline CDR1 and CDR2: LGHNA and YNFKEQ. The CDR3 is CARSPGGSQPQHF. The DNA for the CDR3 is TGTGCCAGGAGCCCCGGGGGTTCTCAGCCCCAGCATTTT.

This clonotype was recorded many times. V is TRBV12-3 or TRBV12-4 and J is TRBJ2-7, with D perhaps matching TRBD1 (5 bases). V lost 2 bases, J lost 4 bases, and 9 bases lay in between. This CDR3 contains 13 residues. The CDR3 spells CASSLQGSYEQYF. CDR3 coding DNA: TGTGCCAGCAGTTTACAGGGTTCATACGAGCAGTACTTC.

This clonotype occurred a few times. The CDR3 spells CSASGIAGTGAEQYF. The DNA for the CDR3 is TGCAGTGCTAGCGGGATTGCAGGGACAGGGGCCGAGCAGTACTTC. The chain is built from TRBV20-1 and TRBJ2-7; 10 bases align to TRBD1. The germline gives CDR1 DFQATT, CDR2 SNEGSKA (reference sequence). The CDR3 has 15 residues. Trimming took 3 bases from V and 6 from J; bases not matched to a gene: 11.